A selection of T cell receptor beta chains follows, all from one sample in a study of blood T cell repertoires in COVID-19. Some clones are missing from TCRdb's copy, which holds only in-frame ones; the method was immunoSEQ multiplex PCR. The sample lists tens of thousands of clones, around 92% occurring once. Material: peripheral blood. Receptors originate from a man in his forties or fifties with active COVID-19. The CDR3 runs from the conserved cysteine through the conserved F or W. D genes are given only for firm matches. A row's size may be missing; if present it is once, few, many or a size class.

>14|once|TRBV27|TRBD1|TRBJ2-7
CASSQQGSYYEQYF
TGTGCCAGCAGTCAACAGGGGTCCTACTACGAGCAGTACTTC
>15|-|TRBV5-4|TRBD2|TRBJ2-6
CASSSGGAGANVLTF
TGTGCCAGCAGCTCGGGGGGGGCTGGGGCCAACGTCCTGACTTTC
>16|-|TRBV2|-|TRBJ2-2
CASSRDKVTNTGELFF
TGTGCCAGCAGTCGGGATAAAGTCACTAACACCGGGGAGCTGTTTTTT
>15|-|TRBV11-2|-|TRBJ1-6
CASSKNRDSNSPLHF
TGTGCCAGCAGCAAGAACCGGGACTCAAATTCACCCCTCCACTTT
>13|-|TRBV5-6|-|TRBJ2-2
CASSHQTREGLFF
TGTGCCAGCAGCCATCAAACCAGGGAAGGGCTGTTTTTT
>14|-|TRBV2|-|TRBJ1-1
CASSLGGENTEAFF
TGTGCCAGCAGTTTAGGGGGGGAGAACACTGAAGCTTTCTTT
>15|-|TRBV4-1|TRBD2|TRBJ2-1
CASSPSSGAYNEQFF
TGCGCCAGCAGCCCTTCTAGCGGGGCTTACAATGAGCAGTTCTTC
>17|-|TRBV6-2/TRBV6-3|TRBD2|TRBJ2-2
CASSYGTSGTITGELFF
TGTGCCAGCAGTTACGGGACTAGCGGGACTATCACCGGGGAGCTGTTTTTT
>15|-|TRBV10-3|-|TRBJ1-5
CAIKAGGGESQPQHF
TGTGCCATCAAAGCCGGCGGGGGCGAAAGTCAGCCCCAGCATTTT
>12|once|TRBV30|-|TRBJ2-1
CAWASGRDEQFF
TGTGCCTGGGCTTCGGGTAGAGATGAGCAGTTCTTC
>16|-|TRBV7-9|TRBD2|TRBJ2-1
CASSGPGTSGGEEQFF
TGTGCCAGCAGCGGACCCGGGACTAGCGGGGGGGAGGAGCAGTTCTTC
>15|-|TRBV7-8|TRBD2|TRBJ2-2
CASSPGGINTGELFF
TGTGCCAGCAGCCCGGGGGGGATTAACACCGGGGAGCTGTTTTTT
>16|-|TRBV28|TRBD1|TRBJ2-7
CASSLDAGTGHTQQYF
TGTGCCAGCAGTTTGGACGCCGGGACAGGGCATACCCAGCAGTACTTC